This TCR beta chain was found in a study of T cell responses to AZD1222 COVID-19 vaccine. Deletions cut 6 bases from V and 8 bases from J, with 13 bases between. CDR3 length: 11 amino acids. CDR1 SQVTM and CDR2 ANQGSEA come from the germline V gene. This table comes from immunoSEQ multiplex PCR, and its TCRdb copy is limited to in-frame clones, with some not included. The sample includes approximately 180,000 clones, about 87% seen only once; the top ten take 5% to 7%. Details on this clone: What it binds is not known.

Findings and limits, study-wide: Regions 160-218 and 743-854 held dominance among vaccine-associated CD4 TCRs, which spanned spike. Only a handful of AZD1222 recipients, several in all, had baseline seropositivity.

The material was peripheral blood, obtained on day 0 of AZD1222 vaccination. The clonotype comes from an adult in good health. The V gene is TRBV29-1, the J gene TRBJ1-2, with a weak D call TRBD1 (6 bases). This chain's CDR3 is CSVGSGDGYTF. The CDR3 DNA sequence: TGCAGCGTAGGGTCAGGGGACGGCTACACCTTC.